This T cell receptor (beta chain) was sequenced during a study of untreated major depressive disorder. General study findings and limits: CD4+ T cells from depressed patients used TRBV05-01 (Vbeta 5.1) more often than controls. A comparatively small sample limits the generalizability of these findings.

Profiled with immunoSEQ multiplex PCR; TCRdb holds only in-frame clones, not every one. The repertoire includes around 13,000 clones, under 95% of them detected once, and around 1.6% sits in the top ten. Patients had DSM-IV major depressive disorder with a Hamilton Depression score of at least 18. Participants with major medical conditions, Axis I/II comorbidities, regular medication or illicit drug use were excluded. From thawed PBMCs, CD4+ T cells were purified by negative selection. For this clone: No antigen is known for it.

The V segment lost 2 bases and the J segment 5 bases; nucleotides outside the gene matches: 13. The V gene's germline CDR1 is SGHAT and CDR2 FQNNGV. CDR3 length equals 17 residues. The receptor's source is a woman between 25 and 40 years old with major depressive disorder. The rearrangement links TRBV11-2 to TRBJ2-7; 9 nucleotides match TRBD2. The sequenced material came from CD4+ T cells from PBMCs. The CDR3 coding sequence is TGTGCCAGCAGCTTAACTCGTAGCGGGAGTCGTTCGGACGAGCAGTACTTC. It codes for CASSLTRSGSRSDEQYF.